This T cell receptor (beta chain) was profiled in a study of Tregs in tolerant kidney transplant recipients. TCRdb keeps only in-frame clones here, not all; method: immunoSEQ multiplex PCR. This sample has more than 90,000 clones; almost 95% occur once, and the top ten carry less than 0.7%. This clone was seen a single time. The germline CDR1 and CDR2 sequences are SEHNR and FQNEAQ (reference sequence). The CDR3 has 15 residues. V lost 5 bases to trimming and J lost 0 bases, with 13 bases between them. This chain links TRBV7-9 with TRBJ2-5; no firm D call. The source of this sequence is a human donor in good health. Sequencing used CD4+ T cells from blood. CDR3 amino acids: CASSPQRNYQETQYF. The CDR3, as DNA: TGTGCCAGCAGCCCCCAAAGGAATTACCAAGAGACCCAGTACTTC.